These 26 T cell receptor beta chains originate from one sample sequenced in a study of Ad26.COV2.S vaccination and SARS-CoV-2 variants. Only in-frame clones appear in the TCRdb table, and some are missing; sequencing was by immunoSEQ multiplex PCR. This sample carries around 350,000 clones, 85% of them seen once, and the ten largest clones take about 3.3%. Treatment: around 19 received Ad26.COV2.S at low or high dose, single or two shots; 5 received placebo; per-sample allocation not given. Specimen acquisition occurred on day 63 following the initial vaccine or placebo injection. Material: peripheral blood, obtained in a trial of Ad26.COV2.S vaccine versus placebo. Receptors were obtained from a person between 18 and 65 years old who received the Ad26.COV2.S COVID-19 vaccine or a placebo.

Only one count was recorded for this clone. V and J are TRBV28 and TRBJ1-2; no clear D. The CDR3 contains 16 residues. Between the trimmed V and J ends, which lost 3 bases and 2 bases, there was a span of 16 bases. Germline V gene data show CDR1 as MDHEN and CDR2 as SYDVKM. The CDR3 loop is CASSLIFGGKNYGYTF. The CDR3 coding sequence is TGTGCCAGCAGTTTGATTTTCGGAGGCAAGAACTATGGCTACACCTTC.

The V gene is TRBV7-9, the J gene TRBJ1-1; no clear D gene. This CDR3 is 13 amino acids long. CDR1 SEHNR and CDR2 FQNEAQ come from the germline V gene (reference sequence). The V gene lost 3 bases and the J gene lost 8 bases, with 13 bases spanning the gap. Here the CDR3 DNA reads TGTGCCAGCAGCTTCACGGGGAGGTACGAAGCTTTCTTT. Protein sequence: CASSFTGRYEAFF.

This clone was seen a few times. J is TRBJ2-7 and V is TRBV7-2, with D tentatively TRBD1 (6 bases). The CDR3 contains 15 residues. Germline CDR1 reads SGHTA; CDR2 reads FQGNSA. The germline V and J ends were trimmed by 4 bases and 2 bases, with 15 bases remaining between them. Here the CDR3 reads CASSSQTGPTYEQYF. CDR3 in DNA: TGTGCCAGCAGCTCCCAGACAGGCCCTACCTACGAGCAGTACTTC.

This rearrangement joins TRBV14 to TRBJ2-3; D unresolved. The germline CDR1 and CDR2 sequences are SGHDN and FVKESK. V was cut by 0 bases and J by 1 base, with 17 bases left in between. This CDR3 is 18 amino acids long. The CDR3 loop is CASSQDHQTVRGTDTQYF. The CDR3 DNA reads as TGTGCCAGCAGCCAAGATCATCAGACCGTACGGGGCACAGATACGCAGTATTTT.

This clone appeared a single time. The chain employs TRBV19 and TRBJ1-2; TRBD1 agrees at 10 bases. CDR3 length equals 17 residues. The ends lost 5 bases at V and 5 bases at J; junction bases unmatched: 14. Germline CDR1 LNHDA, CDR2 SQIVND (reference sequence). This CDR3 reads CASSFNEYRDRGYGYTF. The CDR3, as DNA: TGTGCCAGTAGTTTCAATGAATACCGGGACAGGGGATATGGCTACACCTTC.

The chain carries TRBV5-1 and TRBJ2-1, with D unresolved. The CDR3 extends over 15 amino acids. V lost 4 bases, J lost 6 bases, and 17 bases lay in between. Germline V gene lookup returns CDR1 SGHRS and CDR2 YFSETQ. The CDR3 is CASSPLIGVSNEQFF. In DNA, the CDR3 is TGCGCCAGCAGCCCGCTAATTGGGGTTTCCAATGAGCAGTTCTTC.

The rearrangement links TRBV6-5 to TRBJ2-5; D not resolved. Germline V gene sequence: CDR1 MNHEY, CDR2 SVGAGI. Trimming pared 2 bases from V and 5 bases from J, leaving 6 bases between. The CDR3 extends over 12 amino acids. The CDR3 nucleotides read TGTGCCAGCAGTTACGATATGGAGACCCAGTACTTC. It yields the protein CASSYDMETQYF.

This clone was counted between two and nine times. The chain recombines TRBV12-5 with TRBJ1-5; 8 nucleotides line up with TRBD1. Germline values: CDR1 LGHNT, CDR2 FRNRAP. The V gene end was trimmed by 7 bases and the J gene end by 4 bases; junction bases not matched to a gene: 6. This CDR3 has 14 residues. CDR3 sequence: CASALDRVNQPQHF. CDR3 DNA sequence: TGTGCTAGTGCCTTGGACAGGGTTAATCAGCCCCAGCATTTT.

This rearrangement joins TRBV2 to TRBJ1-2; no reliable D call. The CDR3 has 15 amino acids. Deletions cut 6 bases from V and 5 bases from J, with 19 bases between. CDR1 and CDR2 from the germline V gene are SNHLY and FYNNEI. The CDR3 spells CASRASRGGEYGYTF. CDR3 DNA: TGTGCCAGCAGGGCATCGCGGGGTGGGGAGTATGGCTACACCTTC.

This chain joins TRBV18 and TRBJ2-7, with TRBD1 identical over 9 bases. This CDR3 has 16 amino acids. The germline gives CDR1 KGHSH, CDR2 LQKENI. The V segment lost 0 bases and the J segment 2 bases; nucleotides outside the gene matches: 5. The CDR3 DNA reads TGTGCCAGCTCACCACCCAACGGACAGGGGACCTACGAGCAGTACTTC. This translates into CASSPPNGQGTYEQYF.

This chain uses TRBV3-1 (or the pseudogene TRBV3-2) with TRBJ1-1; D remains unclear. The CDR3 runs 14 residues. CDR1 and CDR2 from the germline V gene are LGHDT and YNNKEL (reference sequence). V lost 5 bases and J 3 bases, leaving 13 bases between the germline ends. CDR3 amino acids: CASSFPEGYTEAFF. The CDR3 nucleotides read TGTGCCAGCAGCTTCCCTGAGGGTTACACTGAAGCTTTCTTT.

The V and J genes are TRBV11-2 and TRBJ2-7, with D possibly matching TRBD2 (6 bases). Germline assignment: CDR1 SGHAT and CDR2 FQNNGV. The CDR3 is 18 amino acids. Between the trimmed V and J ends, which lost 5 bases and 1 base, there was a span of 24 bases. Written as DNA, the CDR3 is TGTGCCAGCAGCCAGCTTAGTATCTACGGGGCGGGGTCCTACGAGCAGTACTTC. Translating gives CASSQLSIYGAGSYEQYF.

J is TRBJ2-2 and V is TRBV7-2, with 8 bases that match TRBD2. The CDR3 spans 14 residues. Trimming cost V 7 bases and J 8 bases; bases outside gene matches: 9. Germline V gene data show CDR1 as SGHTA and CDR2 as FQGNSA. The CDR3 region is CASTPFGGEGELFF. The CDR3 DNA reads TGTGCCAGCACCCCTTTCGGGGGGGAAGGGGAGCTGTTTTTT.

V and J are TRBV29-1 and TRBJ2-7; the match to TRBD1 covers 10 bases. Germline CDR1 is SQVTM and CDR2 is ANQGSEA. The CDR3 is 14 residues long. The V segment lost 7 bases and the J segment 6 bases; nucleotides outside the gene matches: 12. The CDR3 sequence: CSGIVGTGAAEQYF. The DNA for the CDR3 is TGCAGCGGCATCGTCGGGACAGGGGCGGCCGAGCAGTACTTC.

This clone appeared once. The chain combines TRBV11-2 with TRBJ2-4; TRBD1 agrees at 7 bases. V was pared by 5 bases and J by 6 bases, with 4 bases of the junction left unmatched. The germline gives CDR1 SGHAT, CDR2 FQNNGV. CDR3 size: 13 residues. The CDR3 protein is CASSRQGANIQYF. The CDR3 DNA reads as TGTGCCAGCAGCCGACAGGGTGCAAACATTCAGTACTTC.

Comment on this clone: One end of the junction varies from germline; a read error may be responsible. The genes are TRBV4-3 and TRBJ2-5, with D possibly being TRBD1 (6 bases). The CDR3 runs 13 residues. Germline V gene lookup returns CDR1 LGHNA and CDR2 YSLEER. DNA for the CDR3: TGCGCCAGCCGCGATACAGGGCAAGCGACCCAGTACTTC. Translating it yields CASRDTGQATQYF.

This sequence joins TRBV9 and TRBJ2-7; 9 nucleotides agree with TRBD2. The trim removed 4 bases at V and 2 bases at J, leaving 7 bases unmatched. This CDR3 contains 15 residues. Germline V gene data show CDR1 as SGDLS and CDR2 as YYNGEE. The CDR3 loop is CASSPGTSYTYEQYF. The CDR3 DNA is TGTGCCAGCAGCCCCGGGACTAGCTACACCTACGAGCAGTACTTC.

This chain links TRBV4-3 with TRBJ2-7; 7 bases align to TRBD1. The CDR3 covers 14 residues. Germline values: CDR1 LGHNA, CDR2 YSLEER. With V trimmed by 6 bases and J by 2 bases, 7 bases remained unmatched. The CDR3 reads CASSLDRDTYEQYF. CDR3 nucleotide sequence: TGCGCCAGCAGTCTCGACAGGGACACCTACGAGCAGTACTTC.

This clone showed up just a few times. DNA for the CDR3: TGCGCCAGCAGCTTGCAAACAGGGGCCTACAATGAGCAGTTCTTC. It yields the protein CASSLQTGAYNEQFF. This chain uses TRBV5-1 with TRBJ2-1; TRBD1 aligns across 7 bases. This CDR3 contains 15 residues. With 1 base clipped from V and 2 bases from J, the junction kept 3 bases outside the gene matches. In germline, CDR1 is SGHRS, CDR2 YFSETQ.

This chain connects TRBV6-5 to TRBJ2-5; D may be TRBD1 or TRBD2 (5 bases each). Per the germline V gene, CDR1 is MNHEY and CDR2 is SVGAGI. CDR3 length: 14 residues. Trimming shortened V by 5 bases and J by 5 bases, and 15 bases separated the two germline ends. The CDR3 spells CASSPGAWRETQYF. CDR3 DNA sequence: TGTGCCAGCAGTCCCGGGGCTTGGCGGGAGACCCAGTACTTC.

The chain employs TRBV5-1 and TRBJ2-1, with a possible D match to TRBD2 (6 bases). The CDR3 totals 15 residues. Germline CDR1 reads SGHRS; CDR2 reads YFSETQ. V was cut by 4 bases and J by 6 bases, with 17 bases left in between. CDR3 coding DNA: TGCGCCAGCAGCACGGAGGGTTTGTTGGGCAATGAGCAGTTCTTC. This sequence encodes CASSTEGLLGNEQFF.

The chain recombines TRBV4-3 with TRBJ2-1; unclear D gene. This CDR3 is built from 13 residues. Trimming pared 0 bases from V and 12 bases from J, leaving 12 bases between. Germline V CDR1 and CDR2: LGHNA, YSLEER. CDR3 amino acids: CASSQDRTMRQFF. Here the CDR3 DNA reads TGCGCCAGCAGCCAAGACCGGACGATGAGGCAGTTCTTC.

This chain joins TRBV5-1 and TRBJ2-1; 9 nucleotides match TRBD2. The CDR3 sequence is 18 residues long. V was clipped by 4 bases and J by 3 bases; unmatched bases: 14. Germline-derived CDR1 and CDR2 are SGHRS and YFSETQ. CDR3 nucleotide sequence: TGCGCCAGCAGCACCCCCGGGGAGCGGGGGGACCACTACAATGAGCAGTTCTTC. As protein: CASSTPGERGDHYNEQFF.

Comment on this clone: An end of the junction does not agree with germline; a read error may underlie this. V is TRBV7-7 and J is TRBJ2-7, with D maybe TRBD2 (7 bases). Germline V gene lookup returns CDR1 SSHAT and CDR2 FNYEAQ (reference sequence). This CDR3 contains 17 residues. CDR3 in amino acids: CASSLRGGGMDVGEQYF. CDR3 sequence (DNA): TGTGCTAGCAGCCTCAGAGGGGGGGGAATGGATGTCGGCGAGCAGTACTTC.

The CDR3 nucleotides are TGTGCCAGCACTAAAAGACAGACCCAGCATTTT. It translates to CASTKRQTQHF. This sequence joins TRBV21-1 and TRBJ1-5; the D call in the table, TRBD1, was not verified against the DNA. TRBV21-1 is designated a pseudogene. The CDR3 covers 11 residues.

The chain couples TRBV21-1 to TRBJ2-7; the D segment call TRBD2 is taken from the table without a DNA check. TRBV21-1 has pseudogene status. The CDR3 covers 15 residues. The DNA of the CDR3 is TGTGCCAGCAGCAGGGCGCCTCAGGGCTGGCGGGAGGAGTACTTC. Protein sequence: CASSRAPQGWREEYF.